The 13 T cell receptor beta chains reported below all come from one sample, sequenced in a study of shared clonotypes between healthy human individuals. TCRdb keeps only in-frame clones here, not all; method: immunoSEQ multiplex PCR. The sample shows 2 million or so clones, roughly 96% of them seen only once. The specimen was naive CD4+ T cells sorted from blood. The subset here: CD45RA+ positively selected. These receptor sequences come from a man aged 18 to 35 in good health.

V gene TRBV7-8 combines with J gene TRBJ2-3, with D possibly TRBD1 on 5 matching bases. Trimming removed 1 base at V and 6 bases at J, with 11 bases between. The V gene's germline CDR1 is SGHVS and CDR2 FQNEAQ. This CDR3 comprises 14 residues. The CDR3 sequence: CASSLGQGWDTQYF. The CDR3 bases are TGTGCCAGCAGCTTAGGGCAGGGTTGGGATACGCAGTATTTT.

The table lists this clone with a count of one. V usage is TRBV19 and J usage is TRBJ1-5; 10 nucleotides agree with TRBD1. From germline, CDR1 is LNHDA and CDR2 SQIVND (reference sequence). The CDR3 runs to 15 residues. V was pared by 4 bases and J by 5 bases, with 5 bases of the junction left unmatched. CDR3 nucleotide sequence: TGTGCCAGTAGTAGGAAAGGGACAGGGGATCAGCCCCAGCATTTT. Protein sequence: CASSRKGTGDQPQHF.

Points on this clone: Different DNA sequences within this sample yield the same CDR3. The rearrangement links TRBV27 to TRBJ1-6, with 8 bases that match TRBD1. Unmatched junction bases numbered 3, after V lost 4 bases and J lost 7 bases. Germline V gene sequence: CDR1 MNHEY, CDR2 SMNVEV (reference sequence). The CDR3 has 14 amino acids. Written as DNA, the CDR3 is TGTGCCAGCAGTTACAGGGGGTTAAATTCACCCCTCCACTTT. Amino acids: CASSYRGLNSPLHF.

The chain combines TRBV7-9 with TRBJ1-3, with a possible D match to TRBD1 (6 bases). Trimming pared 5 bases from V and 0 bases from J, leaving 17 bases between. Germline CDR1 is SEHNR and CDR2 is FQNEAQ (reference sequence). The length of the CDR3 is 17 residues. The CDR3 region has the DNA TGTGCCAGCAGCCTGTACAGGGCCGCCCTCTCTGGAAACACCATATATTTT. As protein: CASSLYRAALSGNTIYF.

The CDR3 region is CASSTTRGSYEQYF. CDR3 nucleotide sequence: TGTGCCAGCTCGACGACCAGGGGAAGCTACGAGCAGTACTTC. V is TRBV18 and J is TRBJ2-7, with D possibly matching TRBD1 (6 bases). V lost 6 bases and J 3 bases, leaving 15 bases between the germline ends. CDR3 length: 14 amino acids. The germline CDR1 and CDR2 sequences are KGHSH and LQKENI.

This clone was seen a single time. As DNA, the CDR3 is TGTGCCAGCAGTTATCAGGGGGCAGTGAACACTGAAGCTTTCTTT. Protein: CASSYQGAVNTEAFF. The V gene is TRBV6-5, the J gene TRBJ1-1; TRBD1 matches at 8 bases. Germline trimming cut 3 bases from V and 0 bases from J; bases unmatched to any gene: 3. The CDR3 is 15 amino acids. Germline V gene sequence: CDR1 MNHEY, CDR2 SVGAGI.

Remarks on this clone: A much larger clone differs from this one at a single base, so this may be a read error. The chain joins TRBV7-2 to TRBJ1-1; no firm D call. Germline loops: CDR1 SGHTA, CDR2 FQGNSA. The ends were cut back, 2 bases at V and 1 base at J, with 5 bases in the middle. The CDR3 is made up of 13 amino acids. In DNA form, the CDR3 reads TGTGCCAGCAGCTTATTAAGGAACACTGAAGCTTTCTTT. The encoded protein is CASSLLRNTEAFF.

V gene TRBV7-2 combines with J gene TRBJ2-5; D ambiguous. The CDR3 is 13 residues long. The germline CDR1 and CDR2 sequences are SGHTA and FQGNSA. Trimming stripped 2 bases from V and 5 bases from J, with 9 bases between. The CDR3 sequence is CASSLPPVETQYF. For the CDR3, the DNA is TGTGCCAGCAGCTTACCGCCGGTGGAGACCCAGTACTTC.

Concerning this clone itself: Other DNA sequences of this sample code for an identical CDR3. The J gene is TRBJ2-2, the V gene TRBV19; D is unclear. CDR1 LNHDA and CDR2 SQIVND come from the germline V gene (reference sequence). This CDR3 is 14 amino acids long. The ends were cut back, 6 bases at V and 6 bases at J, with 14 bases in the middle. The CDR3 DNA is TGTGCCAGTAGCTCCCCGGGTGGCTCCGGGGAGCTGTTTTTT. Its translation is CASSSPGGSGELFF.

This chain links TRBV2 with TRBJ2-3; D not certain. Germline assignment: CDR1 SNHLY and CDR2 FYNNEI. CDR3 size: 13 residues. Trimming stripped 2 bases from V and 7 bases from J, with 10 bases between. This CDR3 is CASSENGYYTQYF. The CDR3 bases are TGTGCCAGCAGTGAAAACGGCTACTATACGCAGTATTTT.

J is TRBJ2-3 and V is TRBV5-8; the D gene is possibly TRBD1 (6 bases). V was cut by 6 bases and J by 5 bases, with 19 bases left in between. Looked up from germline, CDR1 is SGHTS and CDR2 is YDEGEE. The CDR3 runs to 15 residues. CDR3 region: CASTLSQGRIDTQYF. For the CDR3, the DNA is TGTGCCAGCACCCTAAGTCAGGGGCGGATAGATACGCAGTATTTT.

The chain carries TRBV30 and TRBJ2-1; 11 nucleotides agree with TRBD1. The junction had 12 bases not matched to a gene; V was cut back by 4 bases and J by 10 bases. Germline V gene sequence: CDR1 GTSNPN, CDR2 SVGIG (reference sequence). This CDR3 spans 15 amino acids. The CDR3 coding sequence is TGTGCCTGGAACTCGTGGACAGGGGGCATCAAGGAGCAGTTCTTC. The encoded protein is CAWNSWTGGIKEQFF.

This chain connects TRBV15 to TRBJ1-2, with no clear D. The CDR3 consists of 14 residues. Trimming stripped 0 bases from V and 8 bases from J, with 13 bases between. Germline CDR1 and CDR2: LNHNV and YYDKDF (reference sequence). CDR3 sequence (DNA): TGTGCCACCAGCAGAGATCCGACGGGGAGCGGCTACACCTTC. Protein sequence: CATSRDPTGSGYTF.